This T cell receptor beta chain was observed in a study of shared clonotypes between healthy human individuals. Background on the study: Each donor contributed plates that comprised three CD4 naive, three CD4 memory, two CD8 naive and one CD8 memory. Findings of the study overall: The sampled material consisted only of blood, and tissue repertoires are likely to differ. Relative to their counterparts shared across all four donors, non-shared clonotypes exhibited diminished generation probabilities.

For this clone: The target antigen is unknown.

Positively selected for CCR7, the CD45RO-negative cells used as naive CD8 cells excluded terminally differentiated effector memory CD45RA+ cells. Clones were sequenced by immunoSEQ multiplex PCR, and TCRdb holds only the in-frame ones, with some missing. This repertoire shows about 1,900,000 clones, about 95% found once; its top ten account for more than 0.9%. In germline, CDR1 is SEHNR, CDR2 FQNEAQ (reference sequence). The V and J ends lost 5 bases and 5 bases respectively, with 17 bases between them. The CDR3 is made up of 15 amino acids. This sequence joins TRBV7-9 and TRBJ2-3; D ambiguous. The sequenced material came from naive CD8+ T cells sorted from blood. This clonotype was obtained from a man aged 18 to 30 in good health. CDR3 protein: CASSTSWQALDTQYF. CDR3 in DNA: TGTGCCAGCAGCACATCGTGGCAGGCTCTAGATACGCAGTATTTT.